The 25 T cell receptor beta chains in this list originate from one sample, sequenced in a study of shared clonotypes between healthy human individuals. Sequencing was performed with immunoSEQ multiplex PCR; in TCRdb, only in-frame clones are kept and a portion is missing. The sample lists roughly 640,000 clones; approximately 74% were seen once. The sequenced material came from memory CD4+ T cells sorted from blood. Documented subset: CD45RA-negative fraction. The receptors were sampled from a woman in her 30s in good health.

The chain couples TRBV27 to TRBJ2-2; TRBD1 agrees at 7 bases. The CDR3 extends over 15 amino acids. With 5 bases clipped from V and 3 bases from J, the junction kept 6 bases outside the gene matches. Germline V gives CDR1 MNHEY, CDR2 SMNVEV (reference sequence). This CDR3 is CASSRTGQYTGELFF. Written as DNA, the CDR3 is TGTGCCAGCAGTAGGACAGGACAGTACACCGGGGAGCTGTTTTTT.

The rearrangement links TRBV2 to TRBJ1-4, with D possibly matching TRBD1 (5 bases). V dropped 8 bases and J dropped 3 bases, with 13 bases sitting between them. The CDR3 has 14 amino acids. Germline V lookup: CDR1 SNHLY, CDR2 FYNNEI. CDR3 DNA sequence: TGTGCCAGCGCCATGGGGGGTCCTAATGAAAAACTGTTTTTT. This codes for CASAMGGPNEKLFF.

CDR3: CATTGQHQPQHF. In DNA form, the CDR3 reads TGTGCCACCACGGGACAGCATCAGCCCCAGCATTTT. J is TRBJ1-5 and V is TRBV6-1; 7 bases are a match to TRBD1. V gave up 10 bases and J gave up 5 bases; unmatched junction bases: 5. CDR3 length: 12 residues. Germline CDR1 MNHNS, CDR2 SASEGT.

The J gene is TRBJ2-1, the V gene TRBV14, with TRBD2 identical over 10 bases. The CDR3 totals 16 residues. CDR1 and CDR2 (germline): SGHDN, FVKESK. V lost 0 bases to trimming and J lost 9 bases; unmatched junction nucleotides: 8. CDR3: CASSQELAGRGGEQFF. The DNA of the CDR3 is TGTGCCAGCAGCCAAGAACTAGCGGGACGAGGAGGTGAGCAGTTCTTC.

V is TRBV6-6 and J is TRBJ2-7; tentative D call: TRBD1 (5 bases). The CDR3 runs 14 residues. CDR1 and CDR2 from the germline V gene are MNHNY and SVGAGI (reference sequence). V lost 6 bases to trimming and J lost 0 bases, with 12 bases between them. For the CDR3, the DNA is TGTGCCAGCAGCCCGGACACAAACTCCTACGAGCAGTACTTC. Translated: CASSPDTNSYEQYF.

The chain is built from TRBV5-1 and TRBJ2-1; 12 bases are shared with TRBD2. Germline trimming cut 2 bases from V and 2 bases from J; bases unmatched to any gene: 2. The CDR3 extends over 16 amino acids. Germline loops: CDR1 SGHRS, CDR2 YFSETQ. The CDR3 sequence is CASSFPSGGAYNEQFF. The CDR3 coding sequence is TGCGCCAGCAGCTTTCCTAGCGGGGGGGCCTACAATGAGCAGTTCTTC.

The chain employs TRBV2 and TRBJ2-1, with D tentatively TRBD1 or TRBD2 (5 bases each). The CDR3 contains 13 residues. Germline CDR1 SNHLY, CDR2 FYNNEI. Trimming stripped 1 base from V and 10 bases from J, with 11 bases between. The CDR3 loop is CASSEGPWGEQFF. DNA of the CDR3: TGTGCCAGCAGTGAAGGGCCCTGGGGGGAGCAGTTCTTC.

In its sample, this clone was seen once. This chain's CDR3 is CASAGAYEQYF. CDR3 nucleotides: TGTGCCTCTGCTGGGGCCTACGAGCAGTACTTC. The chain carries TRBV10-3 and TRBJ2-7; unclear D gene. Deletions cut 11 bases from V and 2 bases from J, with 10 bases between. The CDR3 runs to 11 residues. CDR1 is ENHRY, CDR2 SYGVKD, per germline.

The chain uses TRBV2 and TRBJ2-7, with 8 bases that match TRBD2. The CDR3 covers 13 residues. With V trimmed by 6 bases and J by 4 bases, 5 bases remained unmatched. The V gene's germline CDR1 is SNHLY and CDR2 FYNNEI. The CDR3 here is CASRRGAGYEQYF. DNA of the CDR3: TGTGCCAGCAGGCGGGGGGCAGGGTACGAGCAGTACTTC.

The table lists this clone with a count of one. The chain couples TRBV5-5 to TRBJ2-3; the D is unclear. Trimming took off 2 bases at V and 1 base at J, with 11 bases between the two ends. The CDR3 is 15 amino acids. Germline CDR1 is SGHKS and CDR2 is YYEKEE (reference sequence). CDR3 amino acids: CASSFYGYGTDTQYF. CDR3 sequence (DNA): TGTGCCAGCAGCTTTTATGGGTACGGCACAGATACGCAGTATTTT. Full variable domain (outside the CDR3, taken from reference TRBV5-5 and TRBJ2-3): DAGVTQSPTHLIKTRGQQVTLRCSPISGHKSVSWYQQVLGQGPQFIFQYYEKEERGRGNFPDRFSARQFPNYSSELNVNALLLGDSALYLCASSFYGYGTDTQYFGPGTRLTVL.

J is TRBJ2-2 and V is TRBV29-1; 12 nucleotides line up with TRBD2. Germline V gives CDR1 SQVTM, CDR2 ANQGSEA. V trimming: 1 base; J trimming: 4 bases; junction bases outside the gene matches: 4. The CDR3 covers 16 residues. The CDR3 bases are TGCAGCGTTGAAGGACTAGCGGGAGTTGCCACCGGGGAGCTGTTTTTT. Translation: CSVEGLAGVATGELFF.

The chain joins TRBV5-1 to TRBJ1-2, with D possibly matching TRBD1 (6 bases). Trimming removed 0 bases at V and 2 bases at J, with 11 bases between. Looked up from germline, CDR1 is SGHRS and CDR2 is YFSETQ. The CDR3 consists of 15 residues. CDR3 bases: TGCGCCAGCAGCTTGGGACAGGCGGCAAACTATGGCTACACCTTC. It specifies CASSLGQAANYGYTF.

CDR3: CASSENRGNDEQYF. The DNA for the CDR3 is TGTGCCAGCAGTGAAAACAGGGGAAACGACGAGCAGTACTTC. The J gene is TRBJ2-7, the V gene TRBV6-1, with 7 nucleotides matching TRBD1. The germline gives CDR1 MNHNS, CDR2 SASEGT. The junction had 6 bases not matched to a gene; V was cut back by 2 bases and J by 5 bases. CDR3 length: 14 amino acids.

The J gene is TRBJ2-5, the V gene TRBV5-1, with 7 bases lining up with TRBD1. This CDR3 comprises 13 residues. After removal of 4 bases from V and 5 bases from J, the junction contained 5 bases not matched to a gene. Germline V gene lookup returns CDR1 SGHRS and CDR2 YFSETQ. The CDR3 region has the DNA TGCGCCAGCAGCGCACAGGGGTGGGAGACCCAGTACTTC. This codes for CASSAQGWETQYF.

The V call is TRBV4-2, the J call TRBJ2-1, with D hard to call. This CDR3 region has 13 residues. Germline CDR1 is LGHNA and CDR2 is YNFKEQ. V lost 0 bases to trimming and J lost 4 bases, with 4 bases between them. The CDR3 sequence is CASSQEPYNEQFF. Here the CDR3 DNA reads TGTGCCAGCAGCCAAGAACCGTACAATGAGCAGTTCTTC.

Only one count was recorded for this clone. V gene TRBV14 combines with J gene TRBJ2-4; no definite D call. The CDR3 runs 13 residues. Per germline, CDR1 SGHDN and CDR2 FVKESK. The germline V and J ends were trimmed by 4 bases and 7 bases, with 11 bases remaining between them. This CDR3 reads CASSPNLGNIQYF. CDR3 DNA: TGTGCCAGCAGCCCTAATTTGGGGAACATTCAGTACTTC.

This rearrangement joins TRBV6-6 to TRBJ1-1, with 7 positions matching TRBD1. CDR3 length: 15 amino acids. In germline, CDR1 is MNHNY, CDR2 SVGAGI (reference sequence). V lost 7 bases, J lost 4 bases, and 12 bases stayed unmatched. For the CDR3, the DNA is TGTGCCAGCACCCACTCCGGCAGGGGGGCCACTGAAGCTTTCTTT. It codes for CASTHSGRGATEAFF.

This clone was recorded once. The chain uses TRBV6-5 and TRBJ1-1; 8 nucleotides match TRBD1. Germline V gives CDR1 MNHEY, CDR2 SVGAGI. The CDR3 is 14 amino acids. J was trimmed by 5 bases and V by 6 bases; bases with no gene match: 8. This chain's CDR3 is CASRPDRGHTEAFF. CDR3 nucleotide sequence: TGTGCCAGCAGACCAGACAGGGGCCATACTGAAGCTTTCTTT.

With respect to this clone: The sample contains more than one DNA sequence encoding this CDR3. The rearrangement joins TRBV29-1 to TRBJ2-5; D might be TRBD2 (7 bases). Germline lookup yields CDR1 SQVTM and CDR2 ANQGSEA. This CDR3 region has 12 residues. Between the trimmed V and J ends, which lost 6 bases and 3 bases, there was a span of 11 bases. CDR3 DNA sequence: TGCAGCGTCGGGGGGCAGAAAGAGACCCAGTACTTC. It specifies CSVGGQKETQYF.

The chain links TRBV5-1 to TRBJ1-1; D ambiguous. Trimming stripped 2 bases from V and 1 base from J, with 12 bases between. The germline gives CDR1 SGHRS, CDR2 YFSETQ. This CDR3 region has 15 residues. CDR3 in amino acids: CASSFIDGGNTEAFF. CDR3 coding DNA: TGCGCCAGCAGCTTTATAGACGGAGGGAACACTGAAGCTTTCTTT.

Ten or more counts support this clone. The J gene is TRBJ1-1, the V gene TRBV25-1, with D perhaps matching TRBD1 (5 bases). The CDR3 totals 16 residues. V was trimmed by 1 base and J by 5 bases, leaving 17 bases between them. The germline gives CDR1 MGHDK, CDR2 SYGVNS. The chain's CDR3 is CASSESSQGLGTEAFF. DNA for the CDR3: TGTGCCAGCAGTGAATCCAGTCAGGGTCTAGGTACTGAAGCTTTCTTT.

This clone was counted a few times. This rearrangement joins TRBV28 to TRBJ2-2; a possible D gene is TRBD2 (5 bases). CDR1 and CDR2 from the germline V gene are MDHEN and SYDVKM. The CDR3 sequence is 17 residues long. Trimming stripped 6 bases from V and 0 bases from J, with 17 bases between. In DNA form, the CDR3 reads TGTGCCAGCAGACTAAGCGGTAGACAAACGAACACCGGGGAGCTGTTTTTT. Translating gives CASRLSGRQTNTGELFF.

The chain carries TRBV9 and TRBJ1-2; no clear D. Germline V gene data show CDR1 as SGDLS and CDR2 as YYNGEE. V lost 0 bases, J lost 4 bases, and 13 bases lay in between. This CDR3 contains 15 residues. The CDR3 coding sequence is TGTGCCAGCAGCGTAGGATTCGGCAGCAGCTATGGCTACACCTTC. Protein product: CASSVGFGSSYGYTF.

The chain combines TRBV19 with TRBJ2-7; maybe TRBD2 (6 bases). The CDR3 contains 16 residues. CDR1 is LNHDA, CDR2 SQIVND, per germline (reference sequence). The V end lost 1 base, the J end lost 6 bases, and 19 bases lay between the germline ends. The chain's CDR3 is CASSIGGADTGAEQYF. CDR3 DNA: TGTGCCAGTAGTATAGGCGGGGCGGATACTGGAGCCGAGCAGTACTTC.

The genes are TRBV7-9 and TRBJ2-2, with 11 bases matching TRBD2. Germline CDR1 reads SEHNR; CDR2 reads FQNEAQ (reference sequence). CDR3 size: 16 residues. With V trimmed by 8 bases and J by 1 base, 6 bases remained unmatched. CDR3 loop: CASPRGLAVNTGELFF. The CDR3 DNA is TGTGCCAGCCCCCGGGGACTAGCGGTGAACACCGGGGAGCTGTTTTTT.